This T cell receptor (beta chain) was captured by sequencing in a study of regulatory T cells in long-lasting Graves disease. V lost 1 base and J lost 0, with 10 bases in between. The CDR3 contains 16 residues. The table lists this clonotype with many counts. Its antigen remains unknown. Construction of the TCR beta libraries employed iRepertoire HTBI primers in conjunction with Arm-PCR of CDR3 regions. MiXCR, applied by TCRdb to the multiplex PCR reads, yields one record per CDR3 protein. The top ten clones hold 12% to 15% of a sample with roughly 250,000 distinct CDR3 sequences, more than 15% of them seen once. Time point specified: newly diagnosed GD, antithyroid drugs for less than 3 months. The TCR library was made from RNA extracted from PBMCs. Study observations and caveats: Newly diagnosed disease favored TRBV20-1 and TRBJ2-1 over persistent disease.

This sample also belongs to another study, concerning T cells in Graves' hyperthyroidism and ophthalmopathy. That report notes: Diagnosis rested on symptoms, serum thyroxine and TRAb, thyroid ultrasound, and orbital computed tomography. HTBI primers were used for first-round RT-PCR of the TCR CDR3.

The clonotype was recovered from a woman under 40 with Graves disease. The chain joins TRBV12-3 or TRBV12-4 to TRBJ1-3; D is undetermined. The source was peripheral blood mononuclear cells (PBMCs), collected at new diagnosis, from a patient treated with antithyroid drugs. In nucleotides, the CDR3 is TGTGCCAGCAGTTTAGGGGAGGGCTCCTCTGGAAACACCATATATTTT. Translated: CASSLGEGSSGNTIYF.